The TCR beta chain under discussion was sequenced for a study of T cells in Graves' hyperthyroidism and ophthalmopathy (dated by TCRdb to 2018 to 2020). For the study in its entirety: Peripheral blood was sampled at the time of initial diagnosis, prior to any treatment. TCR V-J signatures able to tell the groups apart were searched for in a discovery cohort of 100 patients, of whom around 42 had Graves' ophthalmopathy and 57 had stable Graves' hyperthyroidism. Whether ophthalmopathy could be predicted prospectively was tested in an independent validation cohort made up of 18 to 20 hyperthyroidism patients plus 17 patients who later progressed to ophthalmopathy. The approximately 90 discovery patients were randomly split 7:3 into training and test sets. In addition, the study compared T-cell repertoires in thyroid tissue and in blood from about 6 Graves' hyperthyroidism patients. After sampling, hyperthyroidism patients received methimazole starting at 30 mg daily, and ophthalmopathy patients received high-dose intravenous methylprednisolone. The paper describes TCR Vbeta CDR3 sequencing of 135 peripheral blood samples, made up of around 41 ophthalmopathy patients, over 70 hyperthyroidism patients and about 17 progressor patients.

CDR1 and CDR2 (SEHNR, FQNEAQ) derive from the germline V gene (reference sequence). Taken from cysteine to phenylalanine, the CDR3 has 16 residues. Solely the CDR3 DNA is kept, with 48 bases framed from the first base. At the junction V is shortened by 1 base and J by 0 bases, with 10 bases in between. Note on this clonotype: Its specific antigen is unknown. No much larger clone exists at a distance of one base, and base qualities are not known.

TCR beta CDR3 regions were amplified from RNA transcripts. The TCR CDR3 was subjected to a first round of RT-PCR using the HTBI primer set and the Qiagen OneStep RT-PCR kit. The libraries were constructed in a second round of multiplex PCR and then size-selected and purified. Libraries were sequenced paired-end with 100 bp reads on an Illumina HiSeq2000. As for how the authors treated the data: Raw data were processed with SOAPnuke, discarding reads with adapters, uncalled bases, mean Phred below 15, or no exact constant-primer or identifier match. High-quality paired reads were merged using COPE v1.2.5, and each unique nucleotide sequence was defined as a clonotype. MiTCR v1.1 was used to align the clonotypes against IMGT TRBV, TRBD and TRBJ reference segments. Only V-J combinations with frequency above 0.0001, covering about 99% of repertoires, were analysed. A TCS score was defined as the ratio of F50 (clonal expansion) to E x V (chaos), with BLOSUM62-based TCRdist applied between CDR3 peptides within each V-J. Welch's t-statistics and random forest reduced roughly 530 V-J features to 13, which were used in a naive Bayes classifier (R e1071). TCRdb ran its own pipeline on the public reads, namely fastp trimming at Q25 and MiXCR clone calling, and kept in-frame beta chains. Here each entry gathers all rows of one CDR3 protein and keeps the most common genes and DNA. The V and J calls were not made by the authors but by TCRdb's processing. Within this sample are about 480,000 distinct CDR3 sequences, with roughly 14% of them counted one time only. The ten largest make up around 17% of the sample.

A patient counted as having stable Graves' hyperthyroidism if no progression to ophthalmopathy occurred over 18 months of follow-up. Hyperthyroidism patients were aged 18 to 65 years and newly diagnosed, with disease duration of less than 2 months. Exclusion was applied to patients with uncontrolled infections, other autoimmune diseases, pregnancy or lactation. Clinical symptoms, serum thyroxine and TRAb, thyroid ultrasound, and orbital computed tomography formed the basis for the diagnoses. PBMCs were isolated from about 10 ml of fresh peripheral blood by Ficoll-Paque density gradient centrifugation. Total RNA was extracted using Trizol reagent, and RNA quality was assessed on an Agilent 2100 Bioanalyzer. Beyond this particular receptor, the publication reports: Blood samples also contained most of the expanded thyroid clonotypes (frequency above 0.001), which suggests that blood repertoires may reflect thyroid immune responses. Ophthalmopathy was separated from stable hyperthyroidism by a 13 V-J signature model, with approximately 86% sensitivity and 81% to 82% specificity obtained in cross-validation and 80%/75% obtained in testing. In validation, progression to ophthalmopathy was predicted by the model with roughly 71% sensitivity and around 75% specificity, a median of roughly six months before onset. Sample size was not statistically predetermined, and blinding of investigators to group allocation was not performed.

The sequenced sample consisted of blood. The TCR sequence derives from a young woman with Graves' hyperthyroidism. The receptor chain draws on TRBV7-9 and TRBJ1-3; the D gene is possibly TRBD1, with 5 bases matching. The sequenced DNA is TGTGCCAGCAGCTTAGGCGGGGGTCCCTCTGGAAACACCATATATTTT. The resulting protein is CASSLGGGPSGNTIYF. With the portions outside the CDR3 filled from the reference TRBV7-9 and TRBJ1-3 genes, the complete variable region becomes DTGVSQNPRHKITKRGQNVTFRCDPISEHNRLYWYRQTLGQGPEFLTYFQNEAQLEKSRLLSDRFSAERPKGSFSTLEIQRTEQGDSAMYLCASSLGGGPSGNTIYFGEGSWLTVV.